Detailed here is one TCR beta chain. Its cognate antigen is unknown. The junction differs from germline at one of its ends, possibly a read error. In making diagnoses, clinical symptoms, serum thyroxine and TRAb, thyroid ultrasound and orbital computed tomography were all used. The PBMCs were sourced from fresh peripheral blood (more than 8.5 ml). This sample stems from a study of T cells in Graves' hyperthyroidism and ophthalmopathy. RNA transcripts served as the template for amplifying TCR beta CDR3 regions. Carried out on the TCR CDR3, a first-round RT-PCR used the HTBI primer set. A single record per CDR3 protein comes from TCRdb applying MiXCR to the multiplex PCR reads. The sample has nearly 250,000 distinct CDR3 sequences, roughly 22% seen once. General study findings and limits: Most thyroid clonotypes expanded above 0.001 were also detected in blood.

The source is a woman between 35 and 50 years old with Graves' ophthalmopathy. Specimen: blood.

This CDR3 is CASTAEITSYEQCF. The CDR3 coding sequence is TGTGCCAGCACCGCAGAGATCACCTCCTACGAGCAGTGCTTC. The V and J genes are TRBV28 and TRBJ2-7; D unclear. CDR3 length equals 14 residues. Germline loops: CDR1 MDHEN, CDR2 SYDVKM.